The 27 T cell receptor beta chains presented below share a single source sample, sequenced in a study of cytomegalovirus exposure and HLA in healthy donors. Researchers ran the PCR with 60 Vbeta and 13 Jbeta primers. TCRdb's copy holds only in-frame clones and misses some; the assay was immunoSEQ multiplex PCR. The sample holds 140,000 to 150,000 clones; roughly 80% are singletons and the top ten take 6.5% to 8%. Specimen: PBMCs. These receptors all come from a woman in her thirties or forties in good health and CMV-seropositive.

V usage is TRBV5-4 and J usage is TRBJ1-1, with 7 bases aligning to TRBD1. This CDR3 comprises 14 residues. Germline V gene data show CDR1 as SGHNT and CDR2 as YYREEE (reference sequence). V dropped 5 bases and J dropped 7; count of bases not matched to a gene: 11. The CDR3 nucleotides read TGTGCCAGCAGACGAGGAGGGGGGACAGATGAAGCTTTCTTT. Translation gives CASRRGGGTDEAFF.

The chain joins TRBV5-1 to TRBJ2-5, with 7 nucleotides matching TRBD2. Trimming at V came to 4 bases and at J to 2 bases, leaving 8 bases not matched to a gene. Germline CDR1 is SGHRS and CDR2 is YFSETQ. This CDR3 contains 15 residues. The CDR3 reads CASSPRSGAQETQYF. The CDR3 bases are TGCGCCAGCAGCCCCCGAAGCGGGGCGCAAGAGACCCAGTACTTC.

The chain joins TRBV9 to TRBJ1-1; no clear D gene. The CDR3 length is 13 residues. The germline V gene has CDR1 SGDLS and CDR2 YYNGEE. V lost 0 bases, J lost 6 bases, and 9 bases lay in between. The CDR3 spells CASSVDITAEAFF. The CDR3 DNA sequence: TGTGCCAGCAGCGTAGATATCACTGCTGAAGCTTTCTTT.

In this sample, this clone turned up a few times. This rearrangement joins TRBV5-1 to TRBJ1-2, with a possible D match to TRBD1 (6 bases). This CDR3 has 14 residues. Trimming removed 4 bases from V and 6 bases from J, with 16 bases in between. CDR1 is SGHRS and CDR2 is YFSETQ in the germline V gene. The CDR3 sequence is CASSDRQSGHGYTF. CDR3 sequence (DNA): TGCGCCAGCAGCGACAGGCAGTCGGGGCATGGCTACACCTTC.

The chain combines TRBV18 with TRBJ2-1; weak D call: TRBD1 (6 bases). Per germline, CDR1 KGHSH and CDR2 LQKENI. V lost 2 bases and J 3 bases, leaving 11 bases between the germline ends. The CDR3 contains 15 residues. The CDR3 sequence: CASSPSRGNYNEQFF. CDR3 bases: TGTGCCAGCTCACCATCCAGGGGCAACTACAATGAGCAGTTCTTC.

This sequence joins TRBV6-6 and TRBJ1-1; D gene unclear. V was pared by 5 bases and J by 1 base, with 5 bases between. Germline values: CDR1 MNHNY, CDR2 SVGAGI (reference sequence). The CDR3 extends over 12 amino acids. The CDR3 sequence: CASSRQNTEAFF. As DNA, the CDR3 is TGTGCCAGCAGTAGACAGAACACTGAAGCTTTCTTT.

The chain recombines TRBV2 with TRBJ1-1; perhaps TRBD1 as D (6 bases). The V end was cut by 2 bases, the J end by 0 bases, with 13 bases between. The germline CDR1 and CDR2 sequences are SNHLY and FYNNEI. The CDR3 is made up of 16 amino acids. The CDR3 nucleotides read TGTGCCAGCAGTGAAACCTTCAGGGGAATGAACACTGAAGCTTTCTTT. This sequence encodes CASSETFRGMNTEAFF.

The genes are TRBV28 and TRBJ2-7; 9 bases fit TRBD2. In germline, CDR1 is MDHEN, CDR2 SYDVKM. There are 14 residues in the CDR3. With 6 bases clipped from V and 4 bases from J, the junction kept 7 bases outside the gene matches. This CDR3 is CASRSSGVGYEQYF. CDR3 DNA: TGTGCCAGCAGATCTAGCGGGGTGGGGTACGAGCAGTACTTC.

In this sample, this clone turned up a few times. The chain links TRBV19 to TRBJ1-5; D call uncertain. V was pared by 1 base and J by 4 bases, with 8 bases between. The CDR3 spans 14 residues. Germline assignment: CDR1 LNHDA and CDR2 SQIVND (reference sequence). CDR3 sequence reads: CASSIGAENQPQHF. In DNA form, the CDR3 reads TGTGCCAGTAGTATAGGGGCAGAGAATCAGCCCCAGCATTTT.

V and J are TRBV14 and TRBJ1-1; D gene ambiguous. V lost 4 bases and J lost 5, with 14 bases in between. There are 14 residues in the CDR3. CDR1 and CDR2 from the germline V gene are SGHDN and FVKESK. CDR3 protein: CASSPRATGTEAFF. CDR3 coding DNA: TGTGCCAGCAGCCCGAGGGCGACGGGGACTGAAGCTTTCTTT.

The gene calls are TRBV5-5 and TRBJ2-7; TRBD2 might be the D (5 bases). Germline CDR1 SGHKS, CDR2 YYEKEE (reference sequence). The V end lost 2 bases, the J end lost 3 bases, and 12 bases lay between the germline ends. The CDR3 spans 14 residues. CDR3 amino acids: CASSFWTGNYEQYF. CDR3 DNA sequence: TGTGCCAGCAGCTTCTGGACCGGGAACTACGAGCAGTACTTC. Full variable domain (missing parts from reference TRBV5-5 and TRBJ2-7): DAGVTQSPTHLIKTRGQQVTLRCSPISGHKSVSWYQQVLGQGPQFIFQYYEKEERGRGNFPDRFSARQFPNYSSELNVNALLLGDSALYLCASSFWTGNYEQYFGPGTRLTVT.

The chain combines TRBV18 with TRBJ2-3; no clear D gene. This CDR3 spans 13 amino acids. Trimming left V 3 bases short and J 3 bases short, with 7 bases between. The V gene's germline CDR1 is KGHSH and CDR2 LQKENI. The CDR3 protein is CASSPLLTDTQYF. The DNA for the CDR3 is TGTGCCAGCTCACCTCTACTTACAGATACGCAGTATTTT.

The J gene is TRBJ2-1, the V gene TRBV5-6; 9 positions agree with TRBD1. This CDR3 is built from 16 residues. From germline, CDR1 is SGHDT and CDR2 YYEEEE. After removal of 4 bases from V and 8 bases from J, the junction contained 13 bases not matched to a gene. CDR3 DNA: TGTGCCAGCAGCCAGTTCCGGGACAGGGTTCCGGATGAGCAGTTCTTC. It encodes CASSQFRDRVPDEQFF.

This clone was seen once. V gene TRBV29-1 combines with J gene TRBJ2-1, with a possible D match to TRBD1 (5 bases). Germline assignment: CDR1 SQVTM and CDR2 ANQGSEA. The CDR3 consists of 14 residues. V lost 7 bases to trimming and J lost 5 bases, with 18 bases between them. For the CDR3, the DNA is TGCAGCGCCTGGGTACTAAAGGGGAACAATGAGCAGTTCTTC. Protein: CSAWVLKGNNEQFF.

This sequence joins TRBV9 and TRBJ1-1, with D possibly matching TRBD1 (5 bases). The CDR3 sequence is 14 residues long. CDR1 and CDR2 from the germline V gene are SGDLS and YYNGEE. V shed 4 bases and J shed 5 bases, with 15 bases lying between them. In DNA, the CDR3 is TGTGCCAGCAGCTCAGGGAGGGTTGGGACTGAAGCTTTCTTT. It translates to CASSSGRVGTEAFF. The full variable domain, its missing parts supplied by reference TRBV9 and TRBJ1-1, is DSGVTQTPKHLITATGQRVTLRCSPRSGDLSVYWYQQSLDQGLQFLIQYYNGEERAKGNILERFSAQQFPDLHSELNLSSLELGDSALYFCASSSGRVGTEAFFGQGTRLTVV.

V is TRBV5-1 and J is TRBJ2-5; D perhaps matches TRBD1 (5 bases). Per the germline V gene, CDR1 is SGHRS and CDR2 is YFSETQ. This CDR3 comprises 14 residues. The germline V and J ends were trimmed by 0 bases and 2 bases, with 8 bases remaining between them. CDR3 coding DNA: TGCGCCAGCAGCTTGGGACAGCCGCAAGAGACCCAGTACTTC. Protein product: CASSLGQPQETQYF.

The rearrangement joins TRBV2 to TRBJ2-3; D call uncertain. The ends were cut back, 6 bases at V and 5 bases at J, with 6 bases in the middle. The germline CDR1 and CDR2 sequences are SNHLY and FYNNEI. The CDR3 covers 11 residues. The DNA for the CDR3 is TGTGCCAGCAGCCGTTTAGATACGCAGTATTTT. As protein: CASSRLDTQYF.

This clone showed up just a few times. The chain joins TRBV6-1 to TRBJ2-3; D is ambiguous. This CDR3 has 13 amino acids. The germline V gene encodes CDR1 MNHNS and CDR2 SASEGT. V gave up 6 bases and J gave up 0 bases, with 7 bases separating them. CDR3 protein: CASSPYSTDTQYF. CDR3 coding DNA: TGTGCCAGCAGCCCCTACAGCACAGATACGCAGTATTTT.

The rearrangement joins TRBV6-5 to TRBJ1-2, with unresolved D. The germline V gene has CDR1 MNHEY and CDR2 SVGAGI. There are 14 residues in the CDR3. Trimming removed 7 bases at V and 7 bases at J, with 19 bases between. CDR3 loop: CASIQPGGASGYTF. For the CDR3, the DNA is TGTGCCAGCATTCAACCCGGCGGAGCGTCTGGCTACACCTTC.

There are a few counts of this clone. CDR3 loop: CAWITGLAGYTF. The CDR3 DNA reads TGTGCCTGGATAACAGGGTTGGCTGGCTACACCTTC. The V call is TRBV30, the J call TRBJ1-2; TRBD1 might be the D (6 bases). The CDR3 runs 12 residues. Trimming stripped 4 bases from V and 7 bases from J, with 13 bases between. Germline loops: CDR1 GTSNPN, CDR2 SVGIG (reference sequence).

The chain uses TRBV2 and TRBJ2-3, with 13 nucleotides matching TRBD2. CDR3 length: 16 residues. Germline lookup yields CDR1 SNHLY and CDR2 FYNNEI. The ends lost 1 base at V and 9 bases at J; junction bases unmatched: 7. CDR3 amino acids: CASSEGTSGGLRTQYF. The CDR3 DNA follows: TGTGCCAGCAGTGAAGGGACTAGCGGGGGCTTGCGGACGCAGTATTTT. Variable domain in full (rest from reference TRBV2 and TRBJ2-3): EPEVTQTPSHQVTQMGQEVILRCVPISNHLYFYWYRQILGQKVEFLVSFYNNEISEKSEIFDDQFSVERPDGSNFTLKIRSTKLEDSAMYFCASSEGTSGGLRTQYFGPGTRLTVL.

This sequence joins TRBV5-4 and TRBJ2-7; 9 nucleotides agree with TRBD2. Losses at the gene ends were 0 bases for V and 2 bases for J; bases not matched to a gene: 3. The CDR3 contains 15 residues. CDR1 and CDR2 from the germline V gene are SGHNT and YYREEE (reference sequence). The CDR3 DNA is TGTGCCAGCAGCTTGGCTCTAGCGGGGACCTACGAGCAGTACTTC. Translating it yields CASSLALAGTYEQYF.

The gene calls are TRBV5-5 and TRBJ1-6, with D perhaps matching TRBD1 (6 bases). V lost 4 bases and J 5 bases, leaving 13 bases between the germline ends. Germline lookup yields CDR1 SGHKS and CDR2 YYEKEE (reference sequence). The length of the CDR3 is 15 residues. CDR3 nucleotides: TGTGCCAGCAGCCCCCAGGGGAGGGATAATTCACCCCTCCACTTT. Residues: CASSPQGRDNSPLHF.

The chain carries TRBV4-1 and TRBJ2-6; 9 bases align to TRBD1. Germline trimming cut 2 bases from V and 0 bases from J; bases unmatched to any gene: 5. Germline V gene lookup returns CDR1 MGHRA and CDR2 YSYEKL. The length of the CDR3 is 18 residues. This chain's CDR3 is CASSQPGQGGSGANVLTF. The CDR3 DNA follows: TGCGCCAGCAGCCAACCGGGACAGGGAGGCTCTGGGGCCAACGTCCTGACTTTC.

The chain combines TRBV5-1 with TRBJ1-1; D is uncertain. CDR3 length: 14 residues. Germline CDR1 and CDR2: SGHRS and YFSETQ. V shed 4 bases and J shed 2 bases, with 12 bases lying between them. CDR3 nucleotide sequence: TGCGCCAGCAGCAAATTTCAGGCCAACACTGAAGCTTTCTTT. It translates to CASSKFQANTEAFF. The complete variable domain, with remaining parts taken from reference TRBV5-1 and TRBJ1-1, reads KAGVTQTPRYLIKTRGQQVTLSCSPISGHRSVSWYQQTPGQGLQFLFEYFSETQRNKGNFPGRFSGRQFSNSRSEMNVSTLELGDSALYLCASSKFQANTEAFFGQGTRLTVV.

The rearrangement joins TRBV19 to TRBJ2-3; TRBD1 matches 8 bases. Looked up from germline, CDR1 is LNHDA and CDR2 is SQIVND (reference sequence). The CDR3 runs 19 residues. V dropped 7 bases and J dropped 0; count of bases not matched to a gene: 18. CDR3 sequence reads: CASTPGPTGGHPSTDTQYF. In DNA, the CDR3 is TGTGCCAGTACCCCCGGCCCCACAGGGGGTCACCCTAGCACAGATACGCAGTATTTT.

The chain uses TRBV14 and TRBJ1-2, with 7 bases lining up with TRBD1. Germline-derived CDR1 and CDR2 are SGHDN and FVKESK. CDR3 size: 14 residues. Unmatched junction bases numbered 4, after V lost 2 bases and J lost 4 bases. CDR3: CASSQRTGFYGYTF. The CDR3 DNA reads TGTGCCAGCAGCCAACGGACAGGATTCTATGGCTACACCTTC.